The text below deals with one T cell receptor beta chain. TCRdb's table, derived via immunoSEQ multiplex PCR, lists solely in-frame clones and lacks some. The sample includes 60,000 to 85,000 clones, about 93% of them seen just once. These data are taken from a study of brain T cells in children with intractable seizures. The length of the CDR3 is 17 residues. Per the germline V gene, CDR1 is SGHDN and CDR2 is FVKESK. The germline V and J ends were trimmed by 5 bases and 5 bases, with 23 bases remaining between them. This sequence originates from a boy less than two years old with tuberous sclerosis and intractable seizures. The specimen comprised peripheral blood, sampled at surgery. The genes are TRBV14 and TRBJ2-3; D is possibly TRBD1 (7 bases). In DNA, the CDR3 is TGTGCCAGCAGCTCGAAGGAGGGGGCCAGGGAGTTAGATACGCAGTATTTT. This translates into CASSSKEGARELDTQYF.